A single sample is the source of the 13 T cell receptor beta chains below, sequenced in a study of long-term antiretroviral therapy in people with HIV. Survey level was the resolution at which the v3.0 immunoSEQ assay ran. The method was immunoSEQ multiplex PCR; TCRdb's version includes in-frame clones alone and lacks a portion of them. The sample has approximately 20,000 clones, less than 85% seen once. The sample here was unsorted PBMCs, taken 0.9 years after starting antiretroviral therapy. The source is a man between 18 and 35 years old with HIV.

The chain employs TRBV4-1 and TRBJ1-2; TRBD1 is a possible D gene (6 bases). Germline V gives CDR1 MGHRA, CDR2 YSYEKL. The CDR3 is made up of 17 amino acids. The germline V and J ends were trimmed by 0 bases and 7 bases, with 21 bases remaining between them. CDR3 region: CASSQDPKRPGEIGYTF. CDR3 bases: TGCGCCAGCAGCCAAGATCCGAAGAGGCCAGGGGAGATTGGCTACACCTTC.

The rearrangement links TRBV6-5 to TRBJ2-5; 8 bases line up with TRBD2. The CDR3 consists of 13 residues. The junction had 4 bases not matched to a gene; V was cut back by 5 bases and J by 5 bases. CDR1 and CDR2 (germline): MNHEY, SVGAGI. CDR3 sequence reads: CASSVAGLETQYF. The CDR3 DNA reads TGTGCCAGCAGTGTAGCGGGGTTGGAGACCCAGTACTTC.

For the CDR3, the DNA is TGTGCCAGCAGCCTTGAAGCTAACTATGGCTACACCTTC. Its protein product is CASSLEANYGYTF. V is TRBV28 and J is TRBJ1-2; no clear D gene. Germline assignment: CDR1 MDHEN and CDR2 SYDVKM. The CDR3 sequence is 13 residues long. Deletions cut 6 bases from V and 0 bases from J, with 8 bases between.

The CDR3 loop reads CASSLDRNGGHWGAFF. CDR3 DNA sequence: TGTGCCAGCAGCTTGGACCGCAACGGAGGTCATTGGGGGGCTTTCTTT. The rearrangement joins TRBV5-6 to TRBJ1-1; TRBD1 might be the D (5 bases). This CDR3 spans 16 amino acids. V was pared by 0 bases and J by 11 bases, with 23 bases between. Germline loops: CDR1 SGHDT, CDR2 YYEEEE.

The J gene is TRBJ2-3, the V gene TRBV18; D possibly corresponds to TRBD2 (6 bases). The CDR3 length is 16 residues. Germline CDR1 reads KGHSH; CDR2 reads LQKENI. V was cut by 3 bases and J by 0 bases, with 13 bases left in between. CDR3 nucleotides: TGTGCCAGCTCACCGTTGGGGGGTGGAAGCACAGATACGCAGTATTTT. Protein sequence: CASSPLGGGSTDTQYF. The complete variable domain, with remaining parts taken from reference TRBV18 and TRBJ2-3, reads NAGVMQNPRHLVRRRGQEARLRCSPMKGHSHVYWYRQLPEEGLKFMVYLQKENIIDESGMPKERFSAEFPKEGPSILRIQQVVRGDSAAYFCASSPLGGGSTDTQYFGPGTRLTVL.

V is TRBV7-9 and J is TRBJ1-2; 7 positions match TRBD1. Germline loops: CDR1 SEHNR, CDR2 FQNEAQ (reference sequence). This CDR3 has 13 residues. V shed 5 bases and J 8 bases; nucleotides not matched to a gene: 8. CDR3 nucleotides: TGTGCCAGCAGCGGATACAGGGGCAGCGGCTACACCTTC. This codes for CASSGYRGSGYTF.

In the case of this clone: A read error may account for a junction end that differs from germline. This rearrangement joins TRBV2 to TRBJ2-7, with 9 bases that match TRBD2. The CDR3 covers 13 residues. Per germline, CDR1 SNHLY and CDR2 FYNNEI. The CDR3, as DNA: TGTGCCACCACGGACTATAGCGGGGGCGCGGAGAACTTC. This encodes CATTDYSGGAENF.

The sample holds a few counts of this clone. This chain links TRBV5-1 with TRBJ2-1; D might be TRBD1 (8 bases). The length of the CDR3 is 15 residues. Trimming shortened V by 4 bases and J by 7 bases, and 18 bases separated the two germline ends. Germline V gene data show CDR1 as SGHRS and CDR2 as YFSETQ. Here the CDR3 DNA reads TGCGCCAGCAGCCGCTTAGGACAGGGAGGGAATGAGCAGTTCTTC. As protein: CASSRLGQGGNEQFF.

This chain connects TRBV18 to TRBJ1-1; unclear D gene. V was cut by 0 bases and J by 3 bases, with 5 bases left in between. This CDR3 is 13 amino acids long. In germline, CDR1 is KGHSH, CDR2 LQKENI. CDR3 DNA: TGTGCCAGCTCACCACCGGAGGACACTGAAGCTTTCTTT. It yields the protein CASSPPEDTEAFF.

The chain carries TRBV2 and TRBJ2-7; 10 bases fit TRBD1. The trim removed 6 bases at V and 4 bases at J, leaving 6 bases unmatched. This CDR3 is 14 amino acids long. The V gene's germline CDR1 is SNHLY and CDR2 FYNNEI. CDR3 amino acids: CASRETGGRYEQYF. CDR3 nucleotide sequence: TGTGCCAGCAGGGAGACAGGGGGCCGATACGAGCAGTACTTC.

The V and J genes are TRBV10-2 and TRBJ2-7; maybe TRBD1 (5 bases). The V and J ends lost 10 bases and 0 bases respectively, with 13 bases between them. Per germline, CDR1 WSHSY and CDR2 SAAADI. This CDR3 spans 13 amino acids. CDR3 sequence reads: CATGHSSSYEQYV. In DNA form, the CDR3 reads TGCGCCACAGGACATTCTAGCTCCTACGAGCAGTACGTC.

V is TRBV10-2 and J is TRBJ1-1, with no clear D. The V gene's germline CDR1 is WSHSY and CDR2 SAAADI. CDR3 size: 10 residues. The ends were cut back, 6 bases at V and 6 bases at J, with 5 bases in the middle. CDR3 sequence: CASRGPEAFF. In DNA form, the CDR3 reads TGCGCCAGCAGAGGGCCTGAAGCTTTCTTT.

The gene calls are TRBV30 and TRBJ2-3, with TRBD2 matching over 9 bases. Trimming cost V 3 bases and J 2 bases; bases outside gene matches: 6. The CDR3 has 15 amino acids. Germline lookup yields CDR1 GTSNPN and CDR2 SVGIG (reference sequence). CDR3: CAWSLGGGDTDTQYF. The CDR3 coding sequence is TGTGCCTGGAGCTTGGGCGGGGGGGACACAGATACGCAGTATTTT.